A selection of T cell receptor beta chains follows, all from one sample in a study of chemoradiotherapy in HPV16-positive cancers. The table came from immunoSEQ multiplex PCR; TCRdb's copy has only in-frame clones and leaves some out. The table shows more than 4,000 clones, with roughly 90% occurring only once. This specimen was tumor tissue, taken from a patient who underwent chemoradiotherapy. The receptor source for this set is a human donor with HPV-associated anogenital cancer. Each CDR3 is given with its conserved first and last residue. A D gene is named only where the DNA matches it firmly.

D: -
V: TRBV28
CDR3: CASSFVNTEAFF

D: -
V: TRBV5-1
CDR3: CASSYPGRTNTGELFF

D: TRBD2
V: TRBV6-5
CDR3: CASTKATSGPYEQYF

D: TRBD2
V: TRBV19
CDR3: CASSIIPTSENEQFF

D: -
V: TRBV5-5
CDR3: CASSLNPFLRASGYGYTF

D: -
V: TRBV30
CDR3: CAWRTGYAYTF

D: -
V: TRBV14
CDR3: CASSQAQGRAKNIQYF

D: -
V: TRBV7-3
CDR3: CASSLKRTIPPPYEQYF

D: -
V: TRBV19
CDR3: CASNGQKSTTNEKLFF

D: -
V: TRBV28
CDR3: CASRISYTSYGYTF

D: TRBD1
V: TRBV28
CDR3: CASSWQGAGTQYF

D: -
V: TRBV7-2
CDR3: CASSGGEARGDTQYF

D: -
V: TRBV5-1
CDR3: CASSPSRGGGYNEQFF

D: TRBD1
V: TRBV4-1
CDR3: CASSPGQGESFDTQYF

D: -
V: TRBV27
CDR3: CASSSQGQGTSNYGYTF

D: -
V: TRBV7-2
CDR3: CASRGTVGTGTQYF

D: -
V: TRBV27
CDR3: CASSFRGSGANVLTF

D: -
V: TRBV7-2
CDR3: CASSLPERGARGYTF

D: -
V: TRBV9
CDR3: CASSPPIGMDTEAFF

D: -
V: TRBV14
CDR3: CASSRYGNTGELFF

D: -
V: TRBV9
CDR3: CASSVEGDLYGYTF

D: -
V: TRBV11-2
CDR3: CASSLIRTVISGANVLTF

D: -
V: TRBV5-5
CDR3: CASSQWGVPTEAFF

D: -
V: TRBV25-1
CDR3: CASTEGTKNTGELFF

D: -
V: TRBV10-3
CDR3: CAIRTGYQETQYF

D: -
V: TRBV4-2
CDR3: CASSQVSDGGFHGYTF

D: -
V: TRBV7-2
CDR3: CASSFGTVQFF

D: TRBD2
V: TRBV15
CDR3: CATSRDGRMGLAGLRAGELFF

D: TRBD1
V: TRBV19
CDR3: CASSTWTGGYGYTF

D: TRBD2
V: TRBV28
CDR3: CASSVAGLNEQFF

D: -
V: TRBV7-9
CDR3: CASSFDGPDTQYF

D: -
V: TRBV18
CDR3: CASSPAGNTEAFF

D: -
V: TRBV6-1
CDR3: CASSTGASGNTIYF

D: -
V: TRBV7-8
CDR3: CATTKAGELFF

D: TRBD2
V: TRBV7-3
CDR3: CASSLTTMAGGSTGELFF

D: -
V: TRBV5-6
CDR3: CASSLSAVTDTQYF

D: TRBD1
V: TRBV6-1
CDR3: CASSHQGAYTEAFF

D: TRBD2
V: TRBV19
CDR3: CASSLGTRRRETQYF

D: -
V: TRBV5-1
CDR3: CASSSRGAGGRSYEQYF

D: -
V: TRBV28
CDR3: CASSPVTTEAFF

D: TRBD2
V: TRBV19
CDR3: CASSMGLAGTYEQYF

D: TRBD1
V: TRBV6-5
CDR3: CASSYKQGAKVYGYTF

D: -
V: TRBV6-4
CDR3: CASSDGQGYNEQFF

D: -
V: TRBV19
CDR3: CASSIGPARANEQFF

D: -
V: TRBV5-4
CDR3: CASSFPNTGELFF

D: -
V: TRBV19
CDR3: CASRDSPNTGELFF

D: -
V: TRBV6-5
CDR3: CASSYSPQSNYGYTF

D: -
V: TRBV30
CDR3: CAWSGKAGSDGYTF

D: -
V: TRBV6-6
CDR3: CASDLGNQPQHF

D: -
V: TRBV2
CDR3: CASSDGGLTYEQYF

D: TRBD1
V: TRBV30
CDR3: CAWVGRDRLREQYF

D: -
V: TRBV5-1
CDR3: CASSLELKETQYF

D: -
V: TRBV7-9
CDR3: CASSYRGESAGNTIYF

D: -
V: TRBV6-4
CDR3: CASSDGKGGVNEQFF

D: -
V: TRBV7-9
CDR3: CASSRDVGDTEAFF